The subject of this entry is one T cell receptor beta chain. Antigen unknown. The data were obtained in a study of T cell clonotyping in hematopoietic cell transplantation. This table comes from immunoSEQ multiplex PCR, and its TCRdb copy is limited to in-frame clones, with some not included. The sample contains about 17,000 clones, around nine tenths of which appear only once. Study results and limitations: Broader posttransplant TCR repertoire diversity was predicted by graft donor and pretransplant recipient Inverse Simpson Index values. Pathologically expanded recipient clonotypes increased progressively from day 30 to day 180 as diversity fell.

The CDR3 has 14 amino acids. V lost 5 bases to trimming and J lost 3 bases; unmatched junction nucleotides: 3. The V gene's germline CDR1 is MNHEY and CDR2 SVGAGI. The sample comprised peripheral blood mononuclear cells. The chain uses TRBV6-5 and TRBJ2-3; 9 bases line up with TRBD1. The sequence was collected from a man aged 35-49 years in good health. Some clones in this sample may be carry-over from other donors' samples. CDR3 sequence reads: CASSHRGLTDTQYF. The CDR3, as DNA: TGTGCCAGCAGTCACAGGGGGCTGACAGATACGCAGTATTTT.